Listed here are 6 T cell receptor beta chains from one sample, sequenced in a study of blood T cell repertoires in COVID-19. Clones were sequenced by immunoSEQ multiplex PCR, and TCRdb holds only the in-frame ones, with some missing. The sample shows fewer than 250,000 clones, 88% of them seen only once. Sample: peripheral blood. These receptors all come from a young man with acute or convalescent COVID-19.

The rearrangement links TRBV5-1 to TRBJ2-5; 8 positions agree with TRBD2. Per germline, CDR1 SGHRS and CDR2 YFSETQ. The CDR3 contains 17 residues. The V gene end was trimmed by 0 bases and the J gene end by 2 bases; junction bases not matched to a gene: 9. CDR3 sequence (DNA): TGCGCCAGCAGCTTGGGCCCCGCGGGAGGCAATCAAGAGACCCAGTACTTC. The encoded protein is CASSLGPAGGNQETQYF.

This sequence joins TRBV6-5 and TRBJ2-2, with TRBD1 matching 8 bases. The V and J ends lost 2 bases and 6 bases, in that order; junction bases with no gene match: 2. CDR3 length: 14 amino acids. CDR1 and CDR2 (germline): MNHEY, SVGAGI. In DNA, the CDR3 is TGTGCCAGCAGTTACGCAGGGGGCTCCGGGGAGCTGTTTTTT. As protein: CASSYAGGSGELFF.

The chain combines TRBV24-1 with TRBJ2-7; TRBD1 matches 9 bases. The CDR3 is made up of 14 amino acids. Germline V gene data show CDR1 as KGHDR and CDR2 as SFDVKD. Losses at the gene ends were 3 bases for V and 12 bases for J; bases not matched to a gene: 11. CDR3 region: CATSDPNTGGDLYF. Written as DNA, the CDR3 is TGTGCCACCAGTGATCCGAACACAGGGGGCGACCTGTACTTC.

The V call is TRBV5-1, the J call TRBJ2-7, with 11 nucleotides matching TRBD1. Germline V gives CDR1 SGHRS, CDR2 YFSETQ. The V gene end was trimmed by 2 bases and the J gene end by 6 bases; junction bases not matched to a gene: 7. This CDR3 has 15 amino acids. The CDR3 sequence: CASSLPGQGVGEQYF. The CDR3 region has the DNA TGCGCCAGCAGCTTACCGGGACAGGGGGTAGGCGAGCAGTACTTC. Full variable domain (missing parts from reference TRBV5-1 and TRBJ2-7): KAGVTQTPRYLIKTRGQQVTLSCSPISGHRSVSWYQQTPGQGLQFLFEYFSETQRNKGNFPGRFSGRQFSNSRSEMNVSTLELGDSALYLCASSLPGQGVGEQYFGPGTRLTVT.

The chain recombines TRBV7-6 with TRBJ1-5; weak D call: TRBD1 (6 bases). V dropped 5 bases and J dropped 4 bases, with 9 bases sitting between them. The CDR3 runs 13 residues. CDR1 and CDR2 from the germline V gene are SGHVS and FNYEAQ. CDR3 sequence (DNA): TGTGCCAGCAGCATGGACAGAAATCAGCCCCAGCATTTT. This encodes CASSMDRNQPQHF. The full variable domain, in which reference TRBV7-6 and TRBJ1-5 provide the parts outside the CDR3, is GAGVSQSPRYKVTKRGQDVALRCDPISGHVSLYWYRQALGQGPEFLTYFNYEAQQDKSGLPNDRFSAERPEGSISTLTIQRTEQRDSAMYRCASSMDRNQPQHFGDGTRLSIL.

The genes are TRBV5-4 and TRBJ2-7; 8 bases agree with TRBD1. Germline V gene sequence: CDR1 SGHNT, CDR2 YYREEE (reference sequence). CDR3 size: 14 residues. The ends lost 4 bases at V and 2 bases at J; junction bases unmatched: 5. This CDR3 is CASSTDRGAYEQYF. The CDR3 coding sequence is TGTGCCAGCAGCACTGACAGGGGAGCCTACGAGCAGTACTTC.